These 2 T cell receptor beta chains share one sample of origin, sequenced in a study of identical twins. TCRdb independently ran MiXCR on the 5' RACE reads; one entry per CDR3 protein. Of some 710,000 distinct CDR3 sequences listed, less than 7% are singletons. The specimen sequenced was naive T cells sorted from blood. These receptors came from a man between 18 and 29 years old in good health.

The chain joins TRBV20-1 to TRBJ2-1; 7 bases match TRBD2. The CDR3 is made up of 16 amino acids. In germline, CDR1 is DFQATT, CDR2 SNEGSKA (reference sequence). V was clipped by 1 base and J by 2 bases; unmatched bases: 8. The DNA for the CDR3 is TGCAGTGCTAGAGCGCCCGGGAGGTTCACCTACAATGAGCAGTTCTTC. Translated, it gives CSARAPGRFTYNEQFF.

This clonotype has only a few counts. The V and J genes are TRBV5-1 and TRBJ2-7; either TRBD1 or TRBD2 may fit D (5 bases each). CDR1 is SGHRS, CDR2 YFSETQ, per germline. The CDR3 length is 15 residues. The V end lost 1 base, the J end lost 5 bases, and 16 bases lay between the germline ends. The CDR3 loop is CASSLSGTALNEQYF. For the CDR3, the DNA is TGCGCCAGCAGCTTGTCGGGGACGGCCCTCAACGAGCAGTACTTC.